This section outlines one T cell receptor (beta chain) sequence together with its context. Libraries were prepared by immunoSEQ multiplex PCR; TCRdb keeps only in-frame clonotypes and omits some of them. The sample gives under 200,000 clones, 90% to 95% of which show up once; around 0.072% is in the top ten. The data originate from a study of shared clonotypes between healthy human individuals. Sequencing was done on a sample of naive CD4+ T cells sorted from blood. As to subset: CD45RA+ positively selected. The source is a woman aged 30 to 39 in good health.

The CDR3, as DNA: TGTGCCAGCAGTTTATTGGGGGACAGGGGCCGCCGGGAGACCCAGTACTTC. Translation gives CASSLLGDRGRRETQYF. The chain couples TRBV27 to TRBJ2-5; 10 nucleotides match TRBD1. J was trimmed by 5 bases and V by 1 base; bases with no gene match: 10. Germline CDR1 MNHEY, CDR2 SMNVEV (reference sequence). The CDR3 has 17 residues.